These 8 T cell receptor beta chains were all obtained from the same sample, sequenced in a study of blood T cell repertoires in COVID-19. Only in-frame clones appear in the TCRdb table, and some are missing; sequencing was by immunoSEQ multiplex PCR. The profile shows over 50,000 clones, roughly 86% of them singletons. Specimen: peripheral blood. Source of these receptors: a man aged 70 or older with active COVID-19.

This sequence joins TRBV18 and TRBJ1-3; D is ambiguous. CDR1 and CDR2 from the germline V gene are KGHSH and LQKENI. The length of the CDR3 is 16 residues. Trimming stripped 3 bases from V and 0 bases from J, with 12 bases between. The CDR3 here is CASSPRAPGSGNTIYF. CDR3 DNA: TGTGCCAGCTCACCGAGGGCGCCTGGCTCTGGAAACACCATATATTTT.

The chain links TRBV7-2 to TRBJ2-1; no clear D gene. Trimming took 1 base from V and 7 from J, leaving 8 bases between them. In germline, CDR1 is SGHTA, CDR2 FQGNSA. This CDR3 is 13 amino acids long. CDR3 in amino acids: CASSLEFLNEQFF. CDR3 DNA sequence: TGTGCCAGCAGCTTAGAATTTCTGAATGAGCAGTTCTTC.

The gene calls are TRBV2 and TRBJ2-1; TRBD2 agrees at 13 bases. This CDR3 region has 14 residues. V lost 5 bases, J lost 7 bases, and 2 bases stayed unmatched. Germline CDR1 is SNHLY and CDR2 is FYNNEI. CDR3 in amino acids: CASSRLAGGNEQFF. DNA for the CDR3: TGTGCCAGCAGTCGACTAGCGGGGGGAAATGAGCAGTTCTTC.

This rearrangement joins TRBV19 to TRBJ2-5; 9 bases match TRBD1. The CDR3 loop spans 15 amino acids. J gave up 5 bases and V 3 bases, and 7 bases lay outside the gene matches. Looked up from germline, CDR1 is LNHDA and CDR2 is SQIVND (reference sequence). The CDR3 is CASSIATGGPETQYF. The CDR3 nucleotides read TGTGCCAGTAGTATTGCCACAGGGGGCCCGGAGACCCAGTACTTC.

The chain has TRBV14 and TRBJ1-2, with 10 positions matching TRBD1. V lost 4 bases and J lost 7; bases outside the gene matches: 9. The CDR3 sequence is 15 residues long. Germline V lookup: CDR1 SGHDN, CDR2 FVKESK. The CDR3 sequence is CASSPRLTGGPGYTF. CDR3 bases: TGTGCCAGCAGCCCGCGACTGACAGGGGGCCCTGGCTACACCTTC. The full variable domain, completed using reference TRBV14 and TRBJ1-2, is EAGVTQFPSHSVIEKGQTVTLRCDPISGHDNLYWYRRVMGKEIKFLLHFVKESKQDESGMPNNRFLAERTGGTYSTLKVQPAELEDSGVYFCASSPRLTGGPGYTFGSGTRLTVV.

This chain connects TRBV7-2 to TRBJ1-1; D unresolved. CDR1 and CDR2 (germline): SGHTA, FQGNSA. Trimming removed 4 bases at V and 5 bases at J, with 17 bases between. This CDR3 comprises 15 residues. This chain's CDR3 is CASSSPAGFRTEAFF. The CDR3 bases are TGTGCCAGCAGCTCTCCGGCCGGGTTTCGGACTGAAGCTTTCTTT.

This clone occurred a few times. The CDR3 loop is CASSLAGTLYRYGYTF. CDR3 sequence (DNA): TGTGCCAGCAGCTTAGCGGGGACTCTCTATCGGTATGGCTACACCTTC. The chain uses TRBV7-8 and TRBJ1-2; tentatively, D is TRBD1 (5 bases). V was trimmed by 0 bases and J by 5 bases, leaving 16 bases between them. The germline gives CDR1 SGHVS, CDR2 FQNEAQ. The CDR3 sequence is 16 residues long.

The chain carries TRBV7-8 and TRBJ2-1, with D uncertain. V gave up 2 bases and J gave up 4 bases, with 12 bases separating them. The CDR3 runs to 15 residues. CDR1 is SGHVS and CDR2 is FQNEAQ in the germline V gene. The CDR3 DNA reads TGTGCCAGCAGCTTACCGGTTACAGTTTACAATGAGCAGTTCTTC. Translated: CASSLPVTVYNEQFF.